The rows below give T cell receptor beta chains drawn from one sample of a study of blood T cell repertoires in COVID-19. Here immunoSEQ multiplex PCR was the method, and the copy in TCRdb shows in-frame clones only, minus some. The sample holds approximately 110,000 clones, 70% to 85% seen once. Material for sequencing was peripheral blood. The receptors originated from an elderly woman with active or convalescent COVID-19. Both conserved end residues are part of each CDR3. A D gene is named only where the DNA matches it firmly. Clone size appears in some rows only: once, few, many, or a class for an expanded clone.

abundance,d_gene,v_gene,j_gene,CDR3aa,CDR3nt
-,TRBD2,TRBV29-1,TRBJ2-3,CSVAGGGVAGVTDTQYF,TGCAGCGTCGCCGGGGGGGGTGTAGCGGGAGTAACAGATACGCAGTATTTT
-,-,TRBV19,TRBJ2-1,CASSIDHLSRRSYNEQFF,TGTGCCAGTAGTATAGATCATTTATCCAGGCGCTCCTACAATGAGCAGTTCTTC
-,TRBD2,TRBV4-1,TRBJ2-2,CASSQVSGRALFGRNTGELFF,TGCGCCAGCAGCCAAGTTAGCGGGAGGGCCCTCTTCGGAAGGAACACCGGGGAGCTGTTTTTT
-,-,TRBV5-1,TRBJ1-5,CASSEGPGQPQHF,TGCGCCAGCTCTGAAGGCCCAGGTCAGCCCCAGCATTTT
-,-,TRBV5-1,TRBJ1-6,CASSLGGETVANSPLHF,TGCGCCAGCAGCTTGGGGGGGGAAACAGTCGCCAATTCACCCCTCCACTTT
-,-,TRBV27,TRBJ2-7,CASKSGGPTYEQYF,TGTGCCAGCAAGTCAGGAGGGCCCACCTACGAGCAGTACTTC
-,-,TRBV7-9,TRBJ1-1,CASSSQGRNTEAFF,TGTGCCAGCAGTTCCCAGGGAAGGAACACTGAAGCTTTCTTT
once,TRBD2,TRBV11-2,TRBJ2-5,CASSRTSGTTGRETQYF,TGTGCCAGCAGTCGGACTAGCGGGACCACGGGGAGAGAGACCCAGTACTTC
-,TRBD1,TRBV7-9,TRBJ1-1,CASSPVGQGGGEAFF,TGTGCCAGCAGCCCCGTGGGACAGGGTGGAGGTGAAGCTTTCTTT
-,TRBD1,TRBV25-1,TRBJ2-7,CASGQGTYEQYF,TGTGCCAGCGGACAGGGAACCTACGAGCAGTACTTC
once,-,TRBV7-3,TRBJ2-7,CASSLRAPWGVEQYF,TGTGCCAGCAGCTTAAGGGCCCCCTGGGGCGTCGAGCAGTACTTC
-,-,TRBV27,TRBJ1-5,CASRWRIKTNFHSNQPQHF,TGTGCCAGCAGATGGAGAATTAAAACCAACTTCCATAGCAATCAGCCCCAGCATTTT
-,TRBD2,TRBV2,TRBJ2-1,CASRDVAGLYNEQFF,TGTGCCAGCAGAGACGTAGCGGGACTATACAATGAGCAGTTCTTC
-,TRBD1,TRBV11-2,TRBJ1-1,CASSFFGTGNTEAFF,TGTGCCAGCAGCTTTTTCGGGACAGGTAACACTGAAGCTTTCTTT
-,TRBD1,TRBV7-8,TRBJ1-2,CASSEPDRADYGYTF,TGTGCCAGCAGCGAACCGGACAGGGCCGACTATGGCTACACCTTC
once,TRBD1,TRBV6-5,TRBJ2-3,CASSPGTVNTDTQYF,TGTGCCAGCAGTCCTGGGACAGTCAACACAGATACGCAGTATTTT
-,TRBD2,TRBV4-2,TRBJ2-2,CASSRPGLAGVAGELFF,TGTGCCAGCAGCCGCCCGGGACTAGCGGGAGTCGCCGGGGAGCTGTTTTTT
-,TRBD2,TRBV24-1,TRBJ2-1,CATSASGRGNEQFF,TGTGCCACCAGTGCTAGCGGGAGGGGTAATGAGCAGTTCTTC
-,TRBD2,TRBV3-1/TRBV3-2,TRBJ2-7,CASSQDYGTRRSEQYF,TGTGCCAGCAGCCAAGATTATGGGACTAGGAGGTCCGAGCAGTACTTC
-,-,TRBV9,TRBJ2-7,CASRLTGPPYEQYF,TGTGCCAGCAGGTTGACAGGCCCCCCCTACGAGCAGTACTTC
-,TRBD1,TRBV5-1,TRBJ2-4,CASSTGQVPDFQYF,TGCGCCAGCAGCACTGGACAGGTACCGGATTTTCAGTACTTC
-,-,TRBV7-9,TRBJ2-7,CASSLAGGFSEQYF,TGTGCCAGCAGCTTAGCGGGAGGCTTTAGCGAGCAGTACTTC
few,TRBD2,TRBV7-9,TRBJ2-1,CASSPLQGREGSSYNEQFF,TGTGCCAGCAGCCCCCTTCAGGGGCGGGAGGGAAGCTCCTACAATGAGCAGTTCTTC
-,TRBD1,TRBV12-3/TRBV12-4,TRBJ1-3,CASRWTGGNTIYF,TGTGCCAGCAGATGGACAGGCGGAAACACCATATATTTT
-,-,TRBV5-1,TRBJ2-3,CASSQQPTDTQYF,TGCGCCAGCAGCCAACAGCCCACAGATACGCAGTATTTT
once,-,TRBV14,TRBJ1-3,CASSQMQASSGNTIYF,TGTGCCAGCAGCCAAATGCAGGCGAGCTCTGGAAACACCATATATTTT
-,-,TRBV3-1/TRBV3-2,TRBJ2-2,CASSQVRGANTGELFF,TGTGCCAGCAGCCAAGTTCGGGGGGCTAACACCGGGGAGCTGTTTTTT
-,-,TRBV11-3,TRBJ2-2,CASSGGAGTGELFF,TGTGCCAGCAGCGGGGGGGCGGGCACCGGGGAGCTGTTTTTT
-,-,TRBV2,TRBJ2-7,CASGGTASYEQYF,TGTGCCAGTGGCGGGACGGCCTCCTACGAGCAGTACTTC
-,-,TRBV5-1,TRBJ1-4,CASSRDSATNEKLFF,TGCGCCAGCAGCAGAGACAGTGCAACTAATGAAAAACTGTTTTTT
-,-,TRBV12-5,TRBJ1-2,CASGCPPQGRYGYTF,TGTGCTAGTGGTTGCCCCCCGCAGGGGCGCTATGGCTACACCTTC
-,-,TRBV6-4,TRBJ1-5,CASSASTDQPQHF,TGTGCCAGCAGCGCATCAACAGATCAGCCCCAGCATTTT
-,-,TRBV12-3/TRBV12-4,TRBJ2-3,CASNKAADTQYF,TGTGCCAGCAACAAAGCGGCAGATACGCAGTATTTT
-,TRBD2,TRBV3-1/TRBV3-2,TRBJ2-3,CASSQDRGLAGGSSPSTDTQYF,TGTGCCAGCAGCCAAGATAGGGGACTAGCGGGAGGGTCCTCGCCTAGCACAGATACGCAGTATTTT
-,-,TRBV23-1,TRBJ2-7,CASSQSGGDRPYEQYF,TGCGCCAGCAGTCAATCGGGAGGGGACAGGCCCTACGAGCAGTACTTC
-,-,TRBV7-2,TRBJ2-2,CASSQNSGNTGELFF,TGTGCCAGCAGCCAAAATTCCGGGAACACCGGGGAGCTGTTTTTT
-,TRBD2,TRBV19,TRBJ2-1,CASSITSGSEQFF,TGTGCCAGTAGTATCACTAGCGGGAGTGAGCAGTTCTTC
-,-,TRBV10-2,TRBJ1-5,CASSGQGNQPQHF,TGCGCCAGCAGTGGGCAGGGTAATCAGCCCCAGCATTTT
-,TRBD1,TRBV27,TRBJ1-5,CASGIQGPRLVAQHF,TGTGCCAGCGGAATACAGGGGCCGAGACTGGTAGCCCAGCATTTT
-,TRBD1,TRBV7-9,TRBJ1-4,CASSDRGLPATNEKLFF,TGTGCCAGCAGTGACAGGGGGCTCCCAGCAACTAATGAAAAACTGTTTTTT
-,-,TRBV7-9,TRBJ2-3,CASSFLMGGGTDTQYF,TGTGCCAGCAGCTTTTTGATGGGCGGCGGGACAGATACGCAGTATTTT
-,TRBD2,TRBV3-1/TRBV3-2,TRBJ2-7,CASSAGTSGRWWVYEQYF,TGTGCCAGCAGCGCCGGGACTAGCGGACGGTGGTGGGTCTACGAGCAGTACTTC
once,-,TRBV5-1,TRBJ2-3,CASSSQEITDTQYF,TGCGCCAGCAGCTCCCAGGAAATCACAGATACGCAGTATTTT
-,TRBD1,TRBV15,TRBJ2-3,CATSRWTGSTDTQYF,TGTGCCACCAGCAGATGGACAGGGTCCACAGATACGCAGTATTTT
once,-,TRBV25-1,TRBJ1-6,CASRRRGANSYNSPLHF,TGTGCCAGCAGGAGGCGGGGGGCGAACTCCTATAATTCACCCCTCCACTTT
-,-,TRBV5-4,TRBJ1-5,CASSFQGENQPQHF,TGTGCCAGCAGTTTTCAGGGCGAAAATCAGCCCCAGCATTTT
-,TRBD2,TRBV7-2,TRBJ2-7,CASSSGLAGANEQYF,TGTGCCAGCAGCTCAGGACTAGCGGGAGCCAACGAGCAGTACTTC